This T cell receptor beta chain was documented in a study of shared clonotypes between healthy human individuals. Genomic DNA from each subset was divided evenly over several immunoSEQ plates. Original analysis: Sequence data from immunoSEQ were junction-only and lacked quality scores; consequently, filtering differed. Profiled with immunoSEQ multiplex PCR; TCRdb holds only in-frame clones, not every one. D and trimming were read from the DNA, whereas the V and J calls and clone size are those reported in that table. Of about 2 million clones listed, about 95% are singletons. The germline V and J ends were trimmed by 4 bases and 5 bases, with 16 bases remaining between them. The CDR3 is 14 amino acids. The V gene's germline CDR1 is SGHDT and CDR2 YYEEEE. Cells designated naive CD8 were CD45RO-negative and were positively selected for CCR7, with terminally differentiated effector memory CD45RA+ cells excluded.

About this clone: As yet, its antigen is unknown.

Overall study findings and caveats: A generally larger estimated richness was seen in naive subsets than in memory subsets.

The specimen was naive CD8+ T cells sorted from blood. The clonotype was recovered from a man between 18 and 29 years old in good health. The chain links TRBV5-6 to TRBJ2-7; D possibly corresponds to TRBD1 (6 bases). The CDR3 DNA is TGTGCCAGCAGCCCGCCAGGGGAATGGAACGAGCAGTACTTC. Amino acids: CASSPPGEWNEQYF.